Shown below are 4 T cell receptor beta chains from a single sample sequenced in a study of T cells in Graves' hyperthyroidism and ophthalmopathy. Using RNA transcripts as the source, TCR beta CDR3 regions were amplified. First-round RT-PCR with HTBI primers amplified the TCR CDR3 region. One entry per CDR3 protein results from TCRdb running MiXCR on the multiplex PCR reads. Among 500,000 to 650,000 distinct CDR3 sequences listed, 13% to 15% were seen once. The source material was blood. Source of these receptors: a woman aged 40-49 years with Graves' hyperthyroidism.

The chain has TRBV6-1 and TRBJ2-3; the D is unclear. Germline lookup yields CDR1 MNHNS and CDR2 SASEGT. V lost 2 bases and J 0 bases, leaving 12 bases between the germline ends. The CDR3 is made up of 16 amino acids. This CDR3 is CASSETARASTDTQYF. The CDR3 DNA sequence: TGTGCCAGCAGTGAAACGGCTCGTGCTAGCACAGATACGCAGTATTTT.

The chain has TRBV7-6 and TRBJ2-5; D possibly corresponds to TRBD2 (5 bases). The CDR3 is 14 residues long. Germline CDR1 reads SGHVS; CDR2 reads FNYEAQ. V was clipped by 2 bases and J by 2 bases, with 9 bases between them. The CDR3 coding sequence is TGTGCCAGCAGCTTAATGAGCGGACAAGAGACCCAGTACTTC. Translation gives CASSLMSGQETQYF.

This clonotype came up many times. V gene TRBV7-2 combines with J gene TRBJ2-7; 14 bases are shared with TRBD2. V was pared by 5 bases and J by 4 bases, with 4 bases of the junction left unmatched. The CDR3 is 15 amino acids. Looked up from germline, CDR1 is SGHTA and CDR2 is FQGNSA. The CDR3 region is CASSMGLAGEYEQYF. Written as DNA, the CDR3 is TGTGCCAGCAGCATGGGACTAGCGGGAGAATACGAGCAGTACTTC.

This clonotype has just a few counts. DNA of the CDR3: TGTGCCAGCTCACCTTTTACGGGACAGGAGGGGACCCAGTACTTC. Translation gives CASSPFTGQEGTQYF. The chain has TRBV18 and TRBJ2-5, with 8 bases identical to TRBD1. V trimming: 3 bases; J trimming: 7 bases; junction bases outside the gene matches: 10. Germline V lookup: CDR1 KGHSH, CDR2 LQKENI. The CDR3 runs 15 residues. The full variable domain, completed using reference TRBV18 and TRBJ2-5, is NAGVMQNPRHLVRRRGQEARLRCSPMKGHSHVYWYRQLPEEGLKFMVYLQKENIIDESGMPKERFSAEFPKEGPSILRIQQVVRGDSAAYFCASSPFTGQEGTQYFGPGTRLLVL.